The rows below give T cell receptor beta chains drawn from one sample of a study of beta chain features in type 1 diabetes. Using immunoSEQ multiplex PCR, the repertoire was profiled, and TCRdb retains in-frame clones only, with some absent. The top ten hold approximately 1% of the sample, which has under 350,000 clones, 8% seen once. Input material: central memory CD4+ T cells from blood. The receptors shown here come from a woman aged 18-30 years in good health. Both conserved end residues are part of each CDR3. Fields, in order: D gene, J gene, clone size, V gene, CDR3 DNA, CDR3 protein. D genes are given only for firm matches. Clone size is shown for a subset of rows, as once, few, many or a class of expanded clone.

>NA|TRBJ1-3|NA|TRBV5-6
TGTGCCAGCAGCTTGGTTGGTGGTAACACCATATATTTT
CASSLVGGNTIYF
>NA|TRBJ1-5|few|TRBV7-9
TGTGCCAGCAGCCCGGACGGCGCGGCGCCCCAGCATTTT
CASSPDGAAPQHF
>NA|TRBJ2-3|NA|TRBV18
TGTGCCAGCTCACAAGCCGTCGGGCGCGCAGATACGCAGTATTTT
CASSQAVGRADTQYF
>NA|TRBJ1-6|NA|TRBV7-9
TGTGCCAGCAGCCCACAGAATTCACCCCTCCACTTT
CASSPQNSPLHF
>NA|TRBJ2-5|few|TRBV7-3
TGTGCCAGCGGACTCCCGGGATCAGGAGGCGAGACCCAGTACTTC
CASGLPGSGGETQYF
>TRBD1|TRBJ2-1|NA|TRBV18
TGTGCCAGCTCAGCCATCGCAGGGGGTGGCTACAATGAGCAGTTCTTC
CASSAIAGGGYNEQFF
>NA|TRBJ2-3|NA|TRBV7-2
TGTGCCAGCAGCTTGAGTTGGCGAGATACGCAGTATTTT
CASSLSWRDTQYF
>TRBD1|TRBJ1-5|few|TRBV15
TGTGCCACCAGCGGCCGGGACAGGGGTGATCAGCCCCAGCATTTT
CATSGRDRGDQPQHF
>NA|TRBJ1-5|few|TRBV18
TGTGCCAGCTCACCAGAGGGTGGCGGACCCCAGCATTTT
CASSPEGGGPQHF
>NA|TRBJ1-2|few|TRBV14
TGTGCCAGCAGCCAGGGTAACTATGGCTACACCTTC
CASSQGNYGYTF
>NA|TRBJ1-2|many|TRBV7-3
TGTGCCAGCAGCTTAGGCAGGGACTATGGCTACACCTTC
CASSLGRDYGYTF
>TRBD2|TRBJ2-3|NA|TRBV7-6
TGTGCCAGCAGCTACGGGACTAGCCGAAGCACAGATACGCAGTATTTT
CASSYGTSRSTDTQYF
>NA|TRBJ1-4|NA|TRBV7-9
TGTGCCAGCAGCTTAGACGGTACGGCCCAGGAAAAACTGTTTTTT
CASSLDGTAQEKLFF
>TRBD2|TRBJ2-3|few|TRBV29-1
TGCAGCGTTCGCGGCTTTGCGGGGGGCTGGAGAAACACAGATACGCAGTATTTT
CSVRGFAGGWRNTDTQYF
>NA|TRBJ2-7|many|TRBV14
TGTGCCAGCAGTCAGGGGAGGGAGCAGTACTTC
CASSQGREQYF
>TRBD2|TRBJ2-5|NA|TRBV4-2
TGTGCCAGCAGCCAAGATCGCGCTAGCGGGAGTCCCAAGCGGGAGACCCAGTACTTC
CASSQDRASGSPKRETQYF
>NA|TRBJ1-1|few|TRBV14
TGTGCCAGCAGCCGACGAGGGGGGAAAAACACTGAAGCTTTCTTT
CASSRRGGKNTEAFF
>NA|TRBJ2-3|many|TRBV7-9
TGTGCCAGCAGCTCCAGGGCGGAAGCCCTTACAGATACGCAGTATTTT
CASSSRAEALTDTQYF
>NA|TRBJ2-3|few|TRBV7-2
TGTGCCAGCAGCTCCCAGATGACAGATACGCAGTATTTT
CASSSQMTDTQYF
>TRBD2|TRBJ2-5|NA|TRBV27
TGTGCCAGCAGGAGAGGGATAGCGGGAGTCGGGGAGACCCAGTACTTC
CASRRGIAGVGETQYF
>NA|TRBJ1-1|few|TRBV11-1
TGTGCCAGCAGCTTATATGGAGGCACTGAAGCTTTCTTT
CASSLYGGTEAFF
>NA|TRBJ1-4|few|TRBV7-2
TGTGCCAGCAGCCGAGTATGGGGGAACGAAAAACTGTTTTTT
CASSRVWGNEKLFF
>NA|TRBJ1-1|few|TRBV6-5
TGTGCCAGCAGTTACGACGGAGCCACTGAAGCTTTCTTT
CASSYDGATEAFF
>NA|TRBJ2-7|NA|TRBV5-6
TGTGCCAGCAGCTTAAGGAGCCAGGACGAGCAGTACTTC
CASSLRSQDEQYF
>TRBD2|TRBJ2-5|few|TRBV5-1
TGCGCCAGCAGCTCCACCGGGACTAGCGGAGAGACCCAGTACTTC
CASSSTGTSGETQYF
>NA|TRBJ1-1|NA|TRBV4-1
TGCGCCAGCAGCCAAGACGTTATTGGGGGTTGGAACACTGAAGCTTTCTTT
CASSQDVIGGWNTEAFF
>NA|TRBJ1-2|few|TRBV6-5
TGTGCCAGCAGTTACGGACGGGTCCCTGGCTACACCTTC
CASSYGRVPGYTF
>NA|TRBJ2-1|NA|TRBV27
TGTGCCAGCAGATCCTACTTAGCGGAGGGGAAAGGGGATGAGCAGTTCTTC
CASRSYLAEGKGDEQFF
>NA|TRBJ1-2|NA|TRBV5-1
TGCGCCAGCAGCTTGGAGAGAAGGGACTATGGCTACACCTTC
CASSLERRDYGYTF
>TRBD1|TRBJ2-1|NA|TRBV29-1
TGCAGCGTTGTAAGCCGGGACAGGGTTGGGAATGAGCAGTTCTTC
CSVVSRDRVGNEQFF
>NA|TRBJ1-2|NA|TRBV29-1
TGCAGCGTTGATCAAGGGCTAGGCTATGGCTACACCTTC
CSVDQGLGYGYTF
>TRBD1|TRBJ2-1|many|TRBV2
TGTGCCAGCAGCCGAATGACAGGGGCCTACAATGAGCAGTTCTTC
CASSRMTGAYNEQFF
>TRBD1|TRBJ1-2|NA|TRBV29-1
TGCAGCGTCACCCGGACAGGAGACTATGGCTACACCTTC
CSVTRTGDYGYTF
>NA|TRBJ2-3|NA|TRBV6-1
TGTGCCAGCAGTGTTGGGACCTCGAGGGATACGCAGTATTTT
CASSVGTSRDTQYF
>NA|TRBJ1-2|once|TRBV19
TGTGCCAGTACCACCCTCAGGCCTCCATATGGCTACACCTTC
CASTTLRPPYGYTF
>NA|TRBJ2-5|NA|TRBV6-1
TGTGCCAGCAGCTTGCAGTGGCAAGAGACCCAGTACTTC
CASSLQWQETQYF
>TRBD1|TRBJ1-5|few|TRBV2
TGTGCCAGCACCCCGGACAGGGCCCAGCCCCAGCATTTT
CASTPDRAQPQHF
>NA|TRBJ1-3|many|TRBV5-5
TGTGCCAGCAGCTTGGGGCCGGCCTCTGGAAACACCATATATTTT
CASSLGPASGNTIYF
>TRBD1|TRBJ1-3|few|TRBV7-8
TGTGCCAGCAGCAAAACAGGGGTCTCTGGAAACACCATATATTTT
CASSKTGVSGNTIYF
>NA|TRBJ1-5|NA|TRBV18
TGTGCCAGCTCACCCGGGAGGTTGGGGAATGTCAATCAGCCCCAGCATTTT
CASSPGRLGNVNQPQHF
>NA|TRBJ2-5|NA|TRBV7-2
TGTGCCAGCAAGGGGTTCGTGGAAGAGACCCAGTACTTC
CASKGFVEETQYF
>NA|TRBJ1-5|few|TRBV18
TGTGCCAGCTCACCAAACGGTAATCAGCCCCAGCATTTT
CASSPNGNQPQHF
>TRBD2|TRBJ2-5|few|TRBV5-4
TGTGCCAGCAGCTCGCCGAGGGAGGGAAAAGAGACCCAGTACTTC
CASSSPREGKETQYF
>NA|TRBJ2-5|NA|TRBV11-2
TGTGCCAGCAGCTTAGTGGCAGGGGGGGAGACCCAGTACTTC
CASSLVAGGETQYF
>NA|TRBJ2-5|few|TRBV29-1
TGCAGCGTTGACCGTTCCTTCTGGGAGACCCAGTACTTC
CSVDRSFWETQYF
>NA|TRBJ1-2|few|TRBV28
TGTGCCAGCAGTGAGTCCAGGGTAGGCTATGGCTACACCTTC
CASSESRVGYGYTF
>NA|TRBJ2-1|few|TRBV2
TGTGCCAGCAGAATCGGGACTCGCTCCTACAATGAGCAGTTCTTC
CASRIGTRSYNEQFF
>NA|TRBJ1-1|many|TRBV7-9
TGTGCCAGCAGCTTAAAGGAATACGGAGCTTTCTTT
CASSLKEYGAFF
>NA|TRBJ1-6|NA|TRBV7-2
TGTGCCAGCAGCCTTACGGAGTATTCACCCCTCCACTTT
CASSLTEYSPLHF
>TRBD1|TRBJ2-1|few|TRBV5-8
TGTGCCAGCAACCGGGACAGGGTTGGAGAGCAGTTCTTC
CASNRDRVGEQFF
>NA|TRBJ1-5|few|TRBV4-1
TGCGCCAGCAGCCAAGACCGTAATCAGCCCCAGCATTTT
CASSQDRNQPQHF
>NA|TRBJ2-1|NA|TRBV5-4
TGTGCCAGCAGCAAGGACTCTCGATTCTACAATGAGCAGTTCTTC
CASSKDSRFYNEQFF
>NA|TRBJ1-2|few|TRBV5-4
TGCGCCAGCAGCCGAGTCAACAATGCGAACTATGGCTACACCTTC
CASSRVNNANYGYTF
>NA|TRBJ2-3|NA|TRBV18
TGTGCCAGCTCACCACGGGAAACAGATACGCAGTATTTT
CASSPRETDTQYF
>NA|TRBJ2-1|NA|TRBV9
TGTGCCAGCAGCCCTCGAGGGGTATCTGGGACGGCGTTTTACAATGAGCAGTTCTTC
CASSPRGVSGTAFYNEQFF
>NA|TRBJ2-5|few|TRBV5-1
TGCGCCAGCAAGGGACAACTTCAAGAGACCCAGTACTTC
CASKGQLQETQYF
>NA|TRBJ1-1|NA|TRBV25-1
TGTGCCAGCAGTGGGGGCAGGGCATACACTGAAGCTTTCTTT
CASSGGRAYTEAFF
>NA|TRBJ2-5|few|TRBV18
TGTGCCAGCTCACCGCCCGACAGGCGGGAGACCCAGTACTTC
CASSPPDRRETQYF
>NA|TRBJ1-2|few|TRBV4-3
TGCGCCAGCAGCCAAGTAGTGCTCGGCTCTCGACGGGGGTATGGCTACACCTTC
CASSQVVLGSRRGYGYTF